This T cell receptor beta chain comes out of a study of CD4 T cells in relation to SARS-CoV-2 and coronaviruses (dated by TCRdb to the early 2020s). For the study in its entirety: In the ViraFEST assay, PBMCs were cultured with antigen for around nine days, after which TCR beta CDR3s were sequenced to identify antigen-specific clonal expansions. An HIV-1 Nef peptide pool or a no-peptide culture served as the negative reference condition. Using patient-derived lymphoblastoid cell lines, the shared crossreactive spike epitopes were mapped to their HLA restriction. The study assessed, at the TCR clonotype level, memory CD4+ T cell crossreactivity between SARS-CoV-2 and common cold coronavirus spike proteins. Samples from a few pre-COVID donors and the naive versus memory experiments were sequenced with the Adaptive Biotechnologies TCR-sequencing kit; other data were Illumina-based. A different TCR-beta assay, based on Illumina, was used to sequence expansion assays from other donors in the study.

Broad study findings and their caveats: Since the crossreactivity analysis centred on spike protein, crossreactivity against other viral proteins was not assessed. Because no donor provided both pre-pandemic and post-infection samples, tracing the source of pre-existing responses was limited. Small numbers of patients and of tested TCRs were a limitation of the study. Significantly weaker SARS-CoV-2-driven expansion was shown by crossreactive clones than by monoreactive clones, consistent with antigenic imprinting. Roughly 64% of donors had memory CD4+ clonotypes that crossrecognized SARS-CoV-2 and at least one common cold coronavirus spike.

Cut back by 5 bases and 4 bases, the V and J ends lie 18 bases apart. CDR1 and CDR2 were assigned from the germline V gene as SGHTA and FQGNSA. The CDR3, cysteine through phenylalanine, is 15 amino acids long. The read is trimmed to its CDR3 DNA, 45 bases read in frame from base 1. CD4+ T cells from unexposed donors were collected before the COVID-19 pandemic (2011-2018). After 10 days of culture, CD4+ T cells were isolated with the EasySep CD4+ T cell isolation kit. As far as cell numbers permitted, CD4+ T cells from unexposed donors were tested for reactivity against SARS-CoV-2 S and N as well as four spike pools from common cold coronaviruses. Each well received about 2 million PBMCs, cultured in IMDM supplemented with roughly 4.9% human AB serum and about 10 IU/ml IL-2. Half of the culture medium was replaced with fresh IL-2-containing medium on days 3 and 7. Triplicate replicate wells were generally used for each peptide culture condition. The leukapheresis product for the unexposed donors was obtained through commercial purchase. Ficoll-Paque PLUS gradient centrifugation was used to isolate PBMCs from leukapheresis product or whole blood. The PBMCs went either fresh into the expansion assay or into cryopreservation at -140 degrees C. The QIAamp Micro DNA Kit was used to extract genomic DNA from the CD4+ T cells.

The library was obtained by the immunoSEQ multiplex PCR assay. The paper's processing steps were these. Preprocessing removed nonproductive sequences and CDR3s not starting with C, not ending with F or W, or shorter than 7 amino acids. The MANAFEST web app identified antigen-specific clonotypes based on expansion compared with the reference and other culture wells. A clone was considered positive if significant expansion relative to the reference culture was observed in 2 of 3 replicate wells at an FDR below 0.05. To be called positive, a clone also had to show significant expansion compared with every other tandem well and an odds ratio greater than 5. CDR3 homology was measured as pairwise Levenshtein distance, computed with the stringdist R package after trimming three terminal residues from each end. TCRdb holds this immuneACCESS table with in-frame rearrangements only. Some clones are missing; in checked studies, unresolved V genes explain under half, and the rest has no known cause. For V, J and clone size, that table is used; D and trimming come from the DNA. This sample lists around 23,000 clones; about 70% were detected once. The ten largest clones add up to 15% to 20% of the sample.

Remarks on this clone: There is no known antigen for this receptor. Per-base quality was not reported, and no clone a single base away is much larger than it.

This clonotype was sampled from a human donor in good health. The sample consisted of CD4+ T cells from PBMCs, cultured in vitro. The rearrangement joined TRBV7-2 to TRBJ2-7; the D element might be TRBD1 or TRBD2, as each aligns at 6 bases. CDR3 region: CASSPGGGRNYEQYF. The nucleotide sequence reads TGTGCCAGCAGCCCCGGGGGCGGCAGAAATTACGAGCAGTACTTC.